This TCR beta chain appears in the sequencing data of a study of T-cell memory formation after mild COVID-19. TCRdb reprocessed the 5' RACE reads with MiXCR, giving one entry per CDR3 protein. The sample has under 350,000 distinct CDR3 sequences; 16% are singletons. As regards this clonotype: No antigen is known for it.

Germline lookup yields CDR1 SGDLS and CDR2 YYNGEE. V lost 3 bases to trimming and J lost 1 base, with 7 bases between them. The CDR3 spans 14 residues. General study points: CM and EM subsets held most contracting CD4+ clones; EMRA held CD8+ ones.

The chain couples TRBV9 to TRBJ2-2; TRBD2 might be the D (6 bases). The source material was PBMCs or a T cell subset sorted from them (not recorded which). The clonotype was recovered from a man aged 18 to 35 who had mild COVID-19 (a few samples of this study predate the infection). Cell type and time point are not known. The CDR3: CASSAGLNTGELFF. The CDR3, as DNA: TGTGCCAGCAGCGCGGGACTGAACACCGGGGAGCTGTTTTTT.